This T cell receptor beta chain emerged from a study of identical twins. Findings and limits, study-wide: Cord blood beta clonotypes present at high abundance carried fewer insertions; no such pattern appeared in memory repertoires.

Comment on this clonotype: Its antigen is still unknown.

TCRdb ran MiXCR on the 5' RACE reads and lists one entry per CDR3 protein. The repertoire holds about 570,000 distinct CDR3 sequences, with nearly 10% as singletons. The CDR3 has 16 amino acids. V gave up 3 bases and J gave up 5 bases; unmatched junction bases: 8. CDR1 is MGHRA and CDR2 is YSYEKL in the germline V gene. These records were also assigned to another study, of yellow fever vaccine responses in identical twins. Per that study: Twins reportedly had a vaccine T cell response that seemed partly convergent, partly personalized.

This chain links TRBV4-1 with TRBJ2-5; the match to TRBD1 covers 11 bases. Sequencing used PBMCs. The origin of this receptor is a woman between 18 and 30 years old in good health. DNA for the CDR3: TGCGCCAGCAGCCACGGAATAGGGACAGGGGGTGAGACCCAGTACTTC. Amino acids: CASSHGIGTGGETQYF.